This is a list of T cell receptor beta chains from one sample in a study of low-dose radiotherapy and immunotherapy resistance in tumors. TCRdb processed the reads anew with MiXCR; each CDR3 protein has one entry. The sample records 40,000 to 65,000 distinct CDR3 sequences, roughly 33% being singletons. Material: PBMCs, obtained after low-dose radiotherapy plus immunotherapy. The receptors were gathered from a male donor with rectosigmoid adenocarcinoma. Each CDR3 is given with its conserved first and last residue. Each record gives: D gene, V gene, clone size, J gene, CDR3 DNA, CDR3 protein. A D gene is named only where the DNA matches it firmly. For some rows the clone size is stated as once, few or many, or as a class when expanded; others skip it.

>-|TRBV5-6|many|TRBJ1-1
TGTGCCAGCAGCTGGGGGACCGGAACGGCCCCGAGCACTGAAGCTTTCTTT
CASSWGTGTAPSTEAFF
>TRBD1|TRBV6-2/TRBV6-3|-|TRBJ2-1
TGTGCCAGCCGGGGACAGGGAGGCCACAATGAGCAGTTCTTC
CASRGQGGHNEQFF
>-|TRBV7-8|many|TRBJ2-2
TGTGCCAGCAGCTTAGGCGGGGCGGCGACCGGGGAGCTGTTTTTT
CASSLGGAATGELFF
>-|TRBV6-2/TRBV6-3|many|TRBJ1-1
TGTGCCAGCAGTTCAAGGCCGGACATGAACACTGAAGCTTTCTTT
CASSSRPDMNTEAFF
>-|TRBV7-2|many|TRBJ1-1
TGTGCCAGCAGCCCTAAATCGATCGCTGAAGCTTTCTTT
CASSPKSIAEAFF
>-|TRBV28|many|TRBJ2-3
TGTGCCAGCAGTCCAAGGCGAAGAGATACGCAGTATTTT
CASSPRRRDTQYF
>TRBD2|TRBV28|few|TRBJ2-2
TGTGCCAGCAGTTTCCCCACCTATAACGGGAGGGTCCGCACCGGGGAGCTGTTTTTT
CASSFPTYNGRVRTGELFF
>-|TRBV7-9|many|TRBJ2-3
TGTGCCAGCAGCCTGGGACCGGGAGATACGCAGTATTTT
CASSLGPGDTQYF
>TRBD2|TRBV30|few|TRBJ2-7
TGTGCCTGGAGTGTACTAGCGGGGGGTCGAGGGGAGCAGTACTTC
CAWSVLAGGRGEQYF
>TRBD1|TRBV4-3|many|TRBJ1-2
TGCGCCAGCAGCCAACTTACAGGGGATCAAGGCTACACCTTC
CASSQLTGDQGYTF
>-|TRBV19|many|TRBJ1-1
TGTGCCAGTGCCGCCCTTGCGAACACTGAAGCTTTCTTT
CASAALANTEAFF
>-|TRBV7-2|many|TRBJ1-1
TGTGCCAGCAGCTCCCTGATCAGGGGCTCTGAAGCTTTCTTT
CASSSLIRGSEAFF
>TRBD1|TRBV6-6|many|TRBJ2-7
TGTGCCAGCAGAAACGCCGGGACAGGGGTCAGCTCCTACGAGCAGTACTTC
CASRNAGTGVSSYEQYF
>-|TRBV4-1|many|TRBJ1-1
TGCGCCAGCAGCCAAGCCCCGGCCCGGGGAGCTGAAGCTTTCTTT
CASSQAPARGAEAFF
>-|TRBV29-1|many|TRBJ2-7
TGCAGCGTTGAGGGCCCACCCTCCTACGAGCAGTACTTC
CSVEGPPSYEQYF
>-|TRBV9|-|TRBJ1-2
TGTGCCAGCAGCGTAGCTAACTATGGCTACACCTTC
CASSVANYGYTF
>TRBD2|TRBV5-1|-|TRBJ2-3
TGCGCCAGCAGCTTCGGACTAGCAGCTAGCACAGATACGCAGTATTTT
CASSFGLAASTDTQYF
>TRBD2|TRBV6-6|-|TRBJ2-2
TGTGCCAGCAGTTCCCCGGGACTAGCGGGAGGGAATTCCCCCGGGGAGCTGTTTTTT
CASSSPGLAGGNSPGELFF
>-|TRBV6-2/TRBV6-3|-|TRBJ1-5
TGTGCCAGCACTCGAAGGCGTGGGGATAGCAATCAGCCCCAGCATTTT
CASTRRRGDSNQPQHF
>-|TRBV28|many|TRBJ2-3
TGTGCCAGCACTCTAGAGGCGGGCCACACCACAGATACGCAGTATTTT
CASTLEAGHTTDTQYF
>-|TRBV12-3/TRBV12-4|many|TRBJ2-5
TGTGCCAGCAGTTCCCCTCGGAGCGAAGAGACCCAGTACTTC
CASSSPRSEETQYF
>TRBD1|TRBV4-2|many|TRBJ2-6
TGTGCCAGCAGTAAGCCCACAGGGGCCAGTGGGGCCAACGTCCTGACTTTC
CASSKPTGASGANVLTF
>TRBD1|TRBV28|many|TRBJ2-2
TGTGCCAGCAGTTTGGGGGACAGGGACACCGGGGAGCTGTTTTTT
CASSLGDRDTGELFF
>-|TRBV5-1|-|TRBJ2-7
TGTGCCAGCAGCTTGTTTGGGAAGCCCTACGAGCAGTACTTC
CASSLFGKPYEQYF
>-|TRBV4-3|many|TRBJ2-2
TGCGCCAGCAGCCAAGCTGGCACCGGGGAGCTGTTTTTT
CASSQAGTGELFF
>TRBD1|TRBV27|many|TRBJ1-5
TGTGCCAGCAGTTTATCGACAGGGGGCAATCAGCCCCAGCATTTT
CASSLSTGGNQPQHF
>TRBD1|TRBV11-1|many|TRBJ2-7
TGTGCCAGCAGCATGAGACAGGGGGCCTACGAGCAGTACTTC
CASSMRQGAYEQYF
>-|TRBV27|-|TRBJ2-7
TGTGCCAGCTCGGGCACCCCTCCCTACGAGCAGTACTTC
CASSGTPPYEQYF
>TRBD2|TRBV7-9|many|TRBJ2-1
TGTGCCAGCAGCTTAGACGGGGGGGCGGTCCGAGAGCAGTTCTTC
CASSLDGGAVREQFF
>TRBD1|TRBV7-9|many|TRBJ2-6
TGTGCCAGGGGCGAAGGGACAGATCCTGGGGCCAACGTCCTGACTTTC
CARGEGTDPGANVLTF
>-|TRBV19|many|TRBJ2-2
TGTGCCAGTAAAAGAGGGAAAGGCACCGGGGAGCTGTTTTTT
CASKRGKGTGELFF
>-|TRBV5-6|many|TRBJ1-2
TGTGCCAGCGGCTGGGGGGCTCAGGGCTACACCTTC
CASGWGAQGYTF
>TRBD1|TRBV7-9|many|TRBJ2-1
TGTGCCAGCAGCTTCGTGACAGGGGGCATTGAGCAGTTCTTC
CASSFVTGGIEQFF
>-|TRBV2|-|TRBJ2-3
TGTGCCAGCAGTGAGAGGGGGCTCGGGAGTGGTACGCAGTATTTT
CASSERGLGSGTQYF
>-|TRBV20-1|-|TRBJ2-7
TGCAGTGCTAGGAGCAGGGAAACCTACGAGCAGTACTTC
CSARSRETYEQYF
>TRBD1|TRBV28|few|TRBJ2-1
TGTGCCAGCAGTTCACCTACAGGGGGTTGGGCGTTCTTC
CASSSPTGGWAFF
>TRBD1|TRBV28|many|TRBJ2-1
TGTGCCAGCAGTTTATGGGGGACAGGGAATTTGGGTGAGCAGTTCTTC
CASSLWGTGNLGEQFF
>-|TRBV25-1|-|TRBJ2-1
TGTGCCAGCAGTGAACCAGGGACGCGCGATGAGCAGTTCTTC
CASSEPGTRDEQFF
>TRBD2|TRBV3-1|-|TRBJ2-7
TGTGCCAGCAGCCTACTAGCGGGACCGTACGAGCAGTACTTC
CASSLLAGPYEQYF
>TRBD2|TRBV2|few|TRBJ2-1
TGTGCCAGCAGCCTCGGGACTAGCGGGGGGTCATCCCAGCAGTTCTTC
CASSLGTSGGSSQQFF